The TCR beta chain described here comes from a study of blood T cell repertoires in COVID-19. Study-level information: COVID-19 samples collected from the United States, Italy and Spain covered acute and convalescent phases. T cells, B-cell-depleted T cells, or PBMCs provided the cDNA or gDNA that served as material.

Those enrolled, adults aged about 18 to 89 years, came from under 25 US areas. Authors' analysis steps: Estimated nucleated cell counts came from reference gene primer amplification. Produced via immunoSEQ multiplex PCR; TCRdb's table is partial and in-frame only. The V and J calls and clone size are taken from that table; D and trimming were inferred from the DNA. This table holds approximately 380,000 clones, 88% found once. From germline, CDR1 is MDHEN and CDR2 SYDVKM. V dropped 5 bases and J dropped 6 bases, with 16 bases sitting between them. The CDR3 is 15 amino acids. V gene TRBV28 combines with J gene TRBJ2-2; the D is unclear. The clonotype comes from a young woman who had recovered from COVID-19. The source material was PBMCs or T cells enriched from blood (not recorded which). The CDR3 here is CASSGSSFFAGELFF. For the CDR3, the DNA is TGTGCCAGCAGTGGTAGTAGCTTCTTCGCCGGGGAGCTGTTTTTT. Looking up the rest from reference TRBV28 and TRBJ2-2 gives the full variable domain: DVKVTQSSRYLVKRTGEKVFLECVQDMDHENMFWYRQDPGLGLRLIYFSYDVKMKEKGDIPEGYSVSREKKERFSLILESASTNQTSMYLCASSGSSFFAGELFFGEGSRLTVL.